The following is a TCR beta chain sequence with its context. What this receptor recognizes is not known. One base away there is no much larger clone; base qualities are not given. This record comes from a study of cytomegalovirus exposure and HLA in healthy donors (dated by TCRdb to 2016 to 2017). A note on the overall study: An earlier analysis of a few hundred of the donors reported approximately 260 Gb of sequence data and 90 million to 120 million unique TCR beta sequences obtained from around 170 million T cells. About 280 gigabases of sequencing data and 75 million to 85 million unique TCR sequences made up an early release that covered 500 to 700 HLA-typed donors. The genetic ancestry cluster associated with self-reported Caucasian donors included 65% to 90% of the roughly 400 genotyped donors. The study aimed to test whether signatures of past pathogen exposure could be identified by cataloging public T cell receptors. The T cell repertoires of roughly 660 subjects were profiled by immunosequencing and related to cytomegalovirus serostatus. Besides the first cohort of roughly 640 subjects, a separate validation cohort made up of over 95 different subjects was used. The study combined high-throughput TCR immunosequencing, statistical association of individual TCRs with disease status, and machine learning to predict cytomegalovirus infection status. To study patterns of TCR occurrence, a later analysis re-analyzed previously published TCR beta repertoires from 500 to 850 donors and added high-resolution HLA genotyping. In the later analysis, no new phenotypic data were used to find candidate immune exposures; instead, reliance was placed on TCR beta sequences and their occurrence across donors. An earlier analysis of 587 of the donors applied high-throughput TCR beta sequencing to assess whether each TCR beta V gene segment acted as functional or pseudogenic. Alongside the repertoire data, information on donor age, sex, ethnicity and CMV serostatus was compiled. A later genetic analysis used genome-wide SNP genotypes for about three fifths of the roughly 700 donors, treating that subset as a discovery cohort. All discovery cohort repertoires had been generated on a single sequencing platform. HLA typing covered class I and class II loci at four-digit resolution. The number of donors typed differed by locus, with roughly 620-640 for A, B, C, DRB1 and DQB1, 522 for DQA1, some 570 for DPA1, and under 490 for DPB1. Roughly 5 DR-DQ haplotypes were handled as single units for association and clustering, since linkage in the cohort was strong. On average, around 240,000 unique TCR beta nucleotide sequences were sequenced per donor among 398 genotyped donors of the cohort, with roughly a sixth of those sequences being non-productive.

Receptor libraries were prepared by the immunoSEQ multiplex PCR assay. The multiplex PCR relied on a mix of 60 forward primers for TCR Vbeta segments and 13 reverse primers for TCR Jbeta segments. Amplification of the CDR3 region of rearranged TCR beta genes was performed with a multiplex PCR assay on genomic DNA. The Illumina HiSeq System was used to sequence the amplified TCR beta libraries as 87-base-pair reads. Per the original workflow: Across the roughly 640 repertoires, a later analysis counted roughly 84 million unique TCR beta chains, some 11 million of which were shared by at least two donors. A nearest-neighbor algorithm error-corrected the raw reads and collapsed the reads into unique sequences, merging closely related sequences to remove PCR and sequencing errors. Alignment of CDR3 sequences to IMGT reference sequences was used to assign V, D and J gene segments. Each retained sequence needed at least a six-nucleotide match to both a V gene segment and a J gene segment. A rearrangement counted as productive if the CDR3 had no stop codons and remained in frame with V and J, and every other rearrangement counted as non-productive. Following IMGT convention, CDR3 was defined as the stretch from the second conserved V-encoded cysteine up to the conserved J-encoded phenylalanine. In an earlier analysis of approximately 590 of the donors, sequences lacking an unambiguous match to a single V gene segment were excluded. In an earlier analysis of several hundred of the donors, a V segment was called functional when productive rearrangements were above 56.7%, and segregating when the standard deviation between donors exceeded 5%. A statistical classification framework was built to diagnose cytomegalovirus status from the catalog of TCR beta chain sequences. A later analysis assigned V and J genes by comparing TCR nucleotide sequences with IMGT/GENE-DB human TR gene sequences. The TCRdist pipeline was used in a later analysis to assign CDR3 sequences and most-parsimonious VDJ recombination scenarios. In a later analysis, every TCR beta chain was defined by the combination of its CDR3 amino acid sequence and its V-gene family, and reads without a unique V-gene family were dropped. As a way to deal with suspected cross-contamination and a sequencing artifact, a later analysis dropped hundreds of nucleotide sequences that were highly shared and had low generation probability. For each public chain, a later analysis derived a clonal expansion index from normalized ranks of inferred template counts within each repertoire. In a later analysis, generation probabilities were computed using a VDJ recombination model fitted to out-of-frame rearrangements, and the results were checked against IGoR. A later analysis scored TCR-TCR, TCR-HLA and TCR-CMV co-occurrence with hypergeometric tests, applying a repertoire-size bias correction to TCR pairs. To estimate false discovery rates, a later analysis permuted the HLA or CMV assignments 20 times. In a later analysis, co-occurring TCRs were grouped using DBSCAN, and TCRdist sequence similarity was added for clustering within HLA-allele-positive subsets. Repertoires with fewer than 30,000 or more than 120,000 public chains were left out of co-occurrence clustering, as were four to six repertoires with anomalous nucleotide sharing. This is the immuneACCESS table as TCRdb keeps it, with only in-frame sequences that have V and J called. A part of the clones is gone; compared with another copy, unresolved V genes explain less than half, and the rest is unexplained. V and J calls and clone size are copied from that table; D and trimming were computed from the DNA. The sample contains 130,000 or so clones, 65% to 90% of them found a single time. 2.1% of the sample belongs to the ten largest clones.

The cohort was made up of approximately 670 healthy bone marrow donors. All cohort members were sampled while nominally healthy, although unrecorded immune exposures were likely present. The donor was CMV seronegative and was included in the group of a few hundred seronegative cohort members. Every donor gave a peripheral blood sample, and the peripheral blood mononuclear cells from that sample were used for TCR beta sequencing. The Qiagen DNeasy Blood Extraction Kit was used to extract genomic DNA from the blood cell samples. Germline trimming: 2 bases from V, 3 bases from J; junction bases outside gene matches: 22. CDR1 and CDR2 were assigned from the germline V gene as SGHRS and YFSETQ. The CDR3, cysteine through phenylalanine, is 20 amino acids long. The DNA shown is the 60-base CDR3, in frame from base 1. Points the paper makes about the study in general: CMV serostatus was the only immune exposure information available for the cohort. A later analysis found that TCR association rates varied across HLA loci, with DRB1 alleles showing the most associated TCRs and HLA-C alleles the fewest. Correlated functional status among segregating V segments might reflect linkage disequilibrium, but an unknown experimental factor could not be ruled out. The earlier analysis of almost 600 of the donors excluded fewer than 20 rarely observed V segments, including chromosome 9 orphons, because counts were too low. A total of 150 to 200 TCR beta chains were listed by the study as associated with cytomegalovirus. In an earlier analysis of fewer than 700 of the donors, most TCR beta V segments appeared in productive rearrangements about 87% or about 30% of the time, broadly matching IMGT annotations. Some IMGT-functional V segments, including TRBV6-2 and TRBV6-3, could not be told apart with the 87-base-pair reads, so those segments were excluded. A further reported finding was that TCR beta sequences accurately predicted the HLA-A and HLA-B alleles for most subjects in the first cohort. Presence/absence analyses assumed roughly uniform sequencing depth across donors, an assumption that may not hold. A group of highly shared sequence variants was considered likely to be a technical artifact of the sequencing pipeline. The authors suggested that the approach could potentially be generalized to other disease states and immunological phenotypes. A later analysis associated about 17,000 TCR beta sequences with specific HLA alleles at a false discovery rate of 0.05. In a later genetic analysis, a missense DCLRE1C variant was associated with V-gene and J-gene trimming of TCR beta chains, and the association was replicated in an independent cohort. In this cohort, only TCR beta chains were sequenced, and detectable features were limited by the absence of alpha or paired-chain data. Compared with equally common non-associated chains, HLA-associated TCR beta chains in a later analysis were more clonally expanded and had lower generation probabilities. When HLA alleles, especially DR and DQ, strongly co-occurred, TCR associations were difficult to assign to individual alleles. A later analysis reported that several top co-occurrence clusters appeared linked to parvovirus B19, influenza, CMV and Epstein-Barr virus. Cytomegalovirus status was reported to be diagnosed by the classifier with high specificity and sensitivity in both the original and validation cohorts. A few of the identified cytomegalovirus-associated TCR beta chains were confirmed in vitro to be specific for cytomegalovirus antigens. Because HLA typing was unavailable for some donors at each locus, only the typed subset was used in association tests. A later analysis found that most CMV-associated TCR beta chains appeared HLA-restricted, with HLA associations seemingly driven largely by CMV exposure. While some public TCRs were present in many individuals, most TCR sequences turned up only very rarely across donors. According to a later genetic analysis, donors in an Asian-associated ancestry cluster had fewer N-insertions in productive TCRs than the approximately 610-donor mean.

The sequence links TRBV5-1 to TRBJ2-5, and 7 junctional nucleotides match TRBD2. The material sequenced was PBMCs. The sequence derives from a man aged 25 to 45 in good health and CMV-seronegative. The CDR3: CASSFGWAFDAIGGEETQYF. DNA sequence: TGCGCCAGCAGCTTCGGCTGGGCCTTCGACGCGATTGGGGGGGAAGAGACCCAGTACTTC.